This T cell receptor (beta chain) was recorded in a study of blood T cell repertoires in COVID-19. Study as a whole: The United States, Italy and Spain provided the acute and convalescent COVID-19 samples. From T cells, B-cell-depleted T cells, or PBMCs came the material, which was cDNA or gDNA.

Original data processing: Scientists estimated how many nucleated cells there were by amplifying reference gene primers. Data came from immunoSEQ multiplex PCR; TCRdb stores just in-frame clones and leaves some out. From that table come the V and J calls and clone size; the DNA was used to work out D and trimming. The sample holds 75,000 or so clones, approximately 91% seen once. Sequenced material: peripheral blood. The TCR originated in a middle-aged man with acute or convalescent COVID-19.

CDR3 in DNA: TGTGCCAGCAGCTGGGACTACTCGAACACCGGGGAGCTGTTTTTT. Translating gives CASSWDYSNTGELFF. The chain couples TRBV5-4 to TRBJ2-2, with 7 bases that match TRBD2. CDR1 and CDR2 (germline): SGHNT, YYREEE (reference sequence). Losses at the gene ends were 3 bases for V and 0 bases for J; bases not matched to a gene: 2. The CDR3 sequence is 15 residues long.